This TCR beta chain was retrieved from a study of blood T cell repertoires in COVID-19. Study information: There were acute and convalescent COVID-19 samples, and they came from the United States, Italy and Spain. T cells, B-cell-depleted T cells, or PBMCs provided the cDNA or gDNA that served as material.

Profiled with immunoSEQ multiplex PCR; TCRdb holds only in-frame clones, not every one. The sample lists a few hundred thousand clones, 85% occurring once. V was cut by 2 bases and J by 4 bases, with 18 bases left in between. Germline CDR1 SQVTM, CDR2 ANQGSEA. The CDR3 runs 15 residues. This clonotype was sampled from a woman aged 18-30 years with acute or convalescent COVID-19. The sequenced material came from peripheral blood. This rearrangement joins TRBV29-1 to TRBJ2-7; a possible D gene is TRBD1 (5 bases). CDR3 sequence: CSVEWWQGNLYEQYF. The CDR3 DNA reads TGCAGCGTTGAATGGTGGCAGGGCAACCTGTACGAGCAGTACTTC.